These 15 T cell receptor beta chains originate from one sample sequenced in a study of identifying expanded T cells in peripheral blood (dated by TCRdb to between 2018 and 2021). Libraries came from the immunoSEQ multiplex PCR assay. TCRdb provides this immuneACCESS table in a form limited to in-frame rearrangements. Some clones are lacking; in checked studies, under half of them reflect an unresolved V gene, and why the rest are absent is not known. Recorded for this sample are roughly 100,000 clones; around 88% of them occurred a single time. Roughly 13% of the sample is held by the ten biggest clonotypes. Material: blood. Receptors originate from a person aged 18 to 75 in good health.

V and J are TRBV20-1 and TRBJ2-7; D gene ambiguous. Germline CDR1 reads DFQATT; CDR2 reads SNEGSKA (reference sequence). This CDR3 has 11 residues. CDR3 sequence: CSSVGFYEQYF. The CDR3 DNA is TGCAGCTCGGTGGGGTTCTACGAGCAGTACTTC.

The chain couples TRBV27 to TRBJ2-5; perhaps TRBD2 as D (6 bases). V was trimmed by 8 bases and J by 5 bases, leaving 12 bases between them. This CDR3 has 12 amino acids. In germline, CDR1 is MNHEY, CDR2 SMNVEV (reference sequence). The CDR3 reads CASGGMLETQYF. DNA of the CDR3: TGTGCCAGCGGAGGGATGCTGGAGACCCAGTACTTC.

V usage is TRBV28 and J usage is TRBJ1-4, with 7 bases aligning to TRBD1. The CDR3 is 15 residues long. V lost 4 bases and J lost 7; bases outside the gene matches: 9. The germline V gene has CDR1 MDHEN and CDR2 SYDVKM. Written as DNA, the CDR3 is TGTGCCAGCAGTTCCAGAGATAGGGGGCCTGAAAAACTGTTTTTT. It specifies CASSSRDRGPEKLFF.

The genes are TRBV7-8 and TRBJ2-6; TRBD1 aligns across 9 bases. Germline loops: CDR1 SGHVS, CDR2 FQNEAQ. The CDR3 sequence is 17 residues long. V shed 5 bases, J shed 0 bases, and the junction held 5 bases outside the gene matches. CDR3: CASSQRTGVSGANVLTF. The DNA of the CDR3 is TGTGCCAGCAGCCAACGGACAGGGGTCTCTGGGGCCAACGTCCTGACTTTC.

This rearrangement joins TRBV5-1 to TRBJ2-1; 7 bases agree with TRBD1. V was clipped by 5 bases and J by 3 bases; unmatched bases: 8. The CDR3 extends over 15 amino acids. The germline gives CDR1 SGHRS, CDR2 YFSETQ. This CDR3 is CASRRTGTVYNEQFF. CDR3 coding DNA: TGCGCCAGCAGACGGACCGGGACAGTCTACAATGAGCAGTTCTTC.

The chain joins TRBV19 to TRBJ2-7; the match to TRBD2 covers 13 bases. V was pared by 3 bases and J by 4 bases, with 6 bases of the junction left unmatched. Germline CDR1 LNHDA, CDR2 SQIVND (reference sequence). This CDR3 region has 16 residues. In DNA form, the CDR3 reads TGTGCCAGTAGTATCCGCCGACTAGCGGGAGGTTACGAGCAGTACTTC. As protein: CASSIRRLAGGYEQYF.

J is TRBJ2-5 and V is TRBV7-2, with D unclear. The length of the CDR3 is 14 residues. Looked up from germline, CDR1 is SGHTA and CDR2 is FQGNSA. The V end was cut by 1 base, the J end by 3 bases, with 9 bases between. The CDR3 DNA is TGTGCCAGCAGCTTAGGTCGGATTGAAGAGACCCAGTACTTC. Protein product: CASSLGRIEETQYF.

The V gene is TRBV28, the J gene TRBJ2-6; D ambiguous. The CDR3 runs 13 residues. V dropped 3 bases and J dropped 4 bases, with 4 bases sitting between them. The germline V gene encodes CDR1 MDHEN and CDR2 SYDVKM. The CDR3 nucleotides are TGTGCCAGCAGTTTGGGAGGGGCCAACGTCCTGACTTTC. This sequence encodes CASSLGGANVLTF.

The chain couples TRBV7-8 to TRBJ2-3, with TRBD2 identical over 8 bases. The junction had 10 bases not matched to a gene; V was cut back by 5 bases and J by 3 bases. CDR3 size: 16 residues. Germline CDR1 SGHVS, CDR2 FQNEAQ. The DNA of the CDR3 is TGTGCCAGCAGCCCTAGAATAGCGGGGAGTACAGATACGCAGTATTTT. Translation: CASSPRIAGSTDTQYF.

The chain links TRBV5-1 to TRBJ2-2, with D unresolved. The CDR3 loop spans 14 amino acids. In germline, CDR1 is SGHRS, CDR2 YFSETQ. The V and J ends lost 5 bases and 5 bases respectively, with 13 bases between them. CDR3 bases: TGCGCCAGCAGTTCTACCCTTCCAACCGGGGAGCTGTTTTTT. Translated, it gives CASSSTLPTGELFF.

The chain links TRBV7-9 to TRBJ2-2; 10 nucleotides align to TRBD1. The V and J ends lost 4 bases and 6 bases, in that order; junction bases with no gene match: 8. This CDR3 has 16 amino acids. Germline V CDR1 and CDR2: SEHNR, FQNEAQ (reference sequence). CDR3 DNA: TGTGCCAGCAGCTACGCCGGGACAGGGGAGGCCGGGGAGCTGTTTTTT. As protein: CASSYAGTGEAGELFF.

This chain joins TRBV12-5 and TRBJ2-2, with no clear D. Between the trimmed V and J ends, which lost 4 bases and 7 bases, there was a span of 13 bases. CDR1 is LGHNT, CDR2 FRNRAP, per germline. This CDR3 comprises 14 residues. CDR3 protein: CASGYLPGGGELFF. The DNA of the CDR3 is TGTGCTAGTGGTTACCTACCAGGCGGCGGGGAGCTGTTTTTT.

The rearrangement uses TRBV9 and TRBJ2-7; TRBD1 aligns across 8 bases. CDR1 and CDR2 from the germline V gene are SGDLS and YYNGEE. V shed 3 bases and J 5 bases; nucleotides not matched to a gene: 7. The CDR3 spans 14 residues. This CDR3 is CASSGGTGSDEQYF. In nucleotides, the CDR3 is TGTGCCAGCAGCGGGGGGACAGGTAGCGACGAGCAGTACTTC.

The J gene is TRBJ1-1, the V gene TRBV9; possible D gene TRBD1, 6 bases. Trimming stripped 6 bases from V and 7 bases from J, with 19 bases between. The germline V gene has CDR1 SGDLS and CDR2 YYNGEE. The CDR3 length is 14 residues. The CDR3, as DNA: TGTGCCAGCAATGCAGACCCGACACAGGGTGAAGCTTTCTTT. Protein: CASNADPTQGEAFF.

The chain joins TRBV7-2 to TRBJ1-1, with D uncertain. V was shortened by 2 bases and J by 7 bases, with 14 bases between the two germline ends. The CDR3 totals 14 residues. Germline V gene lookup returns CDR1 SGHTA and CDR2 FQGNSA. CDR3 nucleotide sequence: TGTGCCAGCAGCTTATCCCCGCAGGTGGGTGAAGCTTTCTTT. The encoded protein is CASSLSPQVGEAFF.